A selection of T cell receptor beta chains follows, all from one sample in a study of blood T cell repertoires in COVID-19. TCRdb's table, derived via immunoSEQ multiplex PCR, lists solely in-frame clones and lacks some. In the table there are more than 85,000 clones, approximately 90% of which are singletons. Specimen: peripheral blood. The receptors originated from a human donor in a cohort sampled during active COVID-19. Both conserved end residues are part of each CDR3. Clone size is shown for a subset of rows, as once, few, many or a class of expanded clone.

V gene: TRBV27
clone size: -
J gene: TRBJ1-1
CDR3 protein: CASSSSGGAYTEAFF

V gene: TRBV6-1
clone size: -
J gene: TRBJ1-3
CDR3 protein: CASSERLGNTIYF

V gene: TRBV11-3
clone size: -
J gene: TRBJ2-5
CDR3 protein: CASEGGKETQYF

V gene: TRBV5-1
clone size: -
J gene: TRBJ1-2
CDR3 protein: CASSLSGTGGFYGYTF

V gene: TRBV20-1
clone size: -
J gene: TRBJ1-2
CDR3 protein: CSARDGYGYTF

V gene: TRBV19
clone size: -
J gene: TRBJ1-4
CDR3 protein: CASSIGGVGGEKLFF

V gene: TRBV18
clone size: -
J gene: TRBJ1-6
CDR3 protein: CASSPRRTNNSPLHF

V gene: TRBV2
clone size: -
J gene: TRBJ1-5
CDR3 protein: CASSDQGGGRKHSNQPQHF

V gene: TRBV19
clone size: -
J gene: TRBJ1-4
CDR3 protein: CASSIGAATNEKLFF

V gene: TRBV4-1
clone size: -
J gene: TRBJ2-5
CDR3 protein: CASSQRGWETQYF

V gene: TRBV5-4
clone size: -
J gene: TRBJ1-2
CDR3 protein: CASSAEAAVYGYTF

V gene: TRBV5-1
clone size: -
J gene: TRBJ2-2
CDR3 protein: CASSKDRDTGELFF

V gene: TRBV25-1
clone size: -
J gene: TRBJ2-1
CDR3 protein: CASSEAGGSYNEQFF

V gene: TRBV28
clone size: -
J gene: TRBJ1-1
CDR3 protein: CASSFSVQNTEAFF

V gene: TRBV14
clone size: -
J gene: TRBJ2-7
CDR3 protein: CASSQYMKHRGETYEQYF

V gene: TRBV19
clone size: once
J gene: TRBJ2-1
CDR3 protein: CASSMIYRGHSYNEQFF

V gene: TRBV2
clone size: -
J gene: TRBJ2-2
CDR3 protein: CASSEGQGGSTGELFF

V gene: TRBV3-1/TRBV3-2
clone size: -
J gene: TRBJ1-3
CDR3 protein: CASSQDPAGGNTIYF

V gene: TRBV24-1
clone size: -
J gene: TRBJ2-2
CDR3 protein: CATSDLYGRTANTGELFF

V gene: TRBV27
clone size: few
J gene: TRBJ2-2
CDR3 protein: CASRLAAGELFF

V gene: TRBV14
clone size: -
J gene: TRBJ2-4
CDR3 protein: CASSQQNIQYF

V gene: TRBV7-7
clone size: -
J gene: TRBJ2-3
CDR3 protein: CASSLDLGGTQYF

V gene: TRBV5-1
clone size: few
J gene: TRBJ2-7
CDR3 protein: CASSLEDQGSSYEQYF

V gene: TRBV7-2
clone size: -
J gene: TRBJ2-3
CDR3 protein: CASSLALAGGPADTQYF

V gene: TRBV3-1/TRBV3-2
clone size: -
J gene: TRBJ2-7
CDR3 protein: CASSQVLGLVSYEQYF

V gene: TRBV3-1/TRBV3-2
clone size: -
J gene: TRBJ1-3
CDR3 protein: CASSRQGITSGNTIYF

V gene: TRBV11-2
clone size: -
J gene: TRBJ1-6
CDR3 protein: CASSLSLPIGTELPLHF

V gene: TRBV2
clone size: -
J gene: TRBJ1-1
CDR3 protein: CASNYKRGEAFF

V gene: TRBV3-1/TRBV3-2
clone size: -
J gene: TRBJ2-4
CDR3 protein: CASSQAPTVAKNIQYF

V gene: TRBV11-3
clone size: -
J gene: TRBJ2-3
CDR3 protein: CASSPRLAGTTDTQYF

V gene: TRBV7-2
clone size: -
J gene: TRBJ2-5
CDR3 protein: CASSLRGGKETQYF